The 10 T cell receptor beta chains below were found in one sample sequenced in a study of blood T cells in healthy people across ages. The authors ran a second PCR of roughly 6 to 12 cycles using a sample-barcoded 5' primer and a J-beta primer mix. TCRdb processed the 5' RACE reads anew with MiXCR; each CDR3 protein has one entry. The data show approximately 2,000,000 distinct CDR3 sequences, roughly two fifths seen once. The specimen was blood. The receptors originated from a human donor in good health.

The J gene is TRBJ2-7, the V gene TRBV12-3 or TRBV12-4, with 7 bases fitting TRBD2. CDR3 size: 14 residues. V trimming: 4 bases; J trimming: 4 bases; junction bases outside the gene matches: 7. CDR3 bases: TGTGCCAGCAGTTGGGACTATGGGGCTTACGAGCAGTACTTC. This encodes CASSWDYGAYEQYF.

The chain uses TRBV7-9 and TRBJ1-2; D call uncertain. V lost 4 bases and J 0 bases, leaving 6 bases between the germline ends. Per the germline V gene, CDR1 is SEHNR and CDR2 is FQNEAQ (reference sequence). The CDR3 is 13 amino acids. The CDR3 spells CASSSRSNYGYTF. Here the CDR3 DNA reads TGTGCCAGCAGCTCTAGGTCTAACTATGGCTACACCTTC. Looking up the rest from reference TRBV7-9 and TRBJ1-2 gives the full variable domain: DTGVSQNPRHKITKRGQNVTFRCDPISEHNRLYWYRQTLGQGPEFLTYFQNEAQLEKSRLLSDRFSAERPKGSFSTLEIQRTEQGDSAMYLCASSSRSNYGYTFGSGTRLTVV.

There are a few counts of this clonotype. This sequence joins TRBV12-3 or TRBV12-4 and TRBJ1-5; weak D call: TRBD1 (6 bases). V gave up 6 bases and J gave up 3 bases, with 15 bases separating them. This CDR3 is 15 amino acids long. CDR3 in amino acids: CASRPAGHFNQPQHF. The CDR3 nucleotides are TGTGCCAGCAGACCCGCGGGACACTTCAATCAGCCCCAGCATTTT.

Details on this clonotype: A much larger clone differs by one base, so this may be a read error. The J gene is TRBJ2-6, the V gene TRBV6-1, with D possibly being TRBD2 (5 bases). V dropped 8 bases and J dropped 4 bases, with 33 bases sitting between them. This CDR3 comprises 21 residues. Germline V gene data show CDR1 as MNHNS and CDR2 as SASEGT. The CDR3 spells CASGLPGVSSYPVGGANVLTF. CDR3 DNA: TGTGCCAGCGGCCTACCCGGGGTCAGTTCCTACCCGGTCGGAGGGGCCAACGTCCTGACTTTC.

This clonotype was counted at least ten times. The chain links TRBV7-2 to TRBJ2-1; TRBD1 matches at 9 bases. The CDR3 sequence is 16 residues long. Per the germline V gene, CDR1 is SGHTA and CDR2 is FQGNSA. The J segment lost 4 bases and the V segment lost 5 bases, leaving 9 bases of the junction unmatched. CDR3 bases: TGTGCCAGCAGCGCGGTGGGGGACAGGGTTTACAATGAGCAGTTCTTC. Its protein is CASSAVGDRVYNEQFF.

This clonotype was observed a few times. This chain's CDR3 is CASSRRLRGTYGYTF. The CDR3 DNA is TGTGCCAGCAGTAGGAGATTACGGGGGACATATGGCTACACCTTC. This chain links TRBV12-3 or TRBV12-4 with TRBJ1-2; weak D call: TRBD1 (6 bases). This CDR3 has 15 amino acids. The V gene lost 5 bases and the J gene lost 5 bases, with 18 bases spanning the gap.

This clonotype is a singleton in its sample. The genes are TRBV11-2 and TRBJ1-1; D is uncertain. The CDR3 spans 13 residues. The V end was cut by 4 bases, the J end by 3 bases, with 9 bases between. Germline values: CDR1 SGHAT, CDR2 FQNNGV. CDR3 DNA sequence: TGTGCCAGCAGCTGGACTGAGGACACTGAAGCTTTCTTT. This sequence encodes CASSWTEDTEAFF.

There are a few counts of this clonotype. The J gene is TRBJ2-2, the V gene TRBV29-1; D is perhaps TRBD2 (5 bases). Trimming took 7 bases from V and 4 from J, leaving 13 bases between them. The CDR3 extends over 13 amino acids. Germline-derived CDR1 and CDR2 are SQVTM and ANQGSEA. The CDR3 region is CSAQREGTGELFF. DNA for the CDR3: TGCAGCGCTCAGAGAGAGGGCACCGGGGAGCTGTTTTTT.

The chain has TRBV5-1 and TRBJ1-2; TRBD1 agrees at 9 bases. The CDR3 spans 15 residues. Germline CDR1 is SGHRS and CDR2 is YFSETQ. V was pared by 0 bases and J by 8 bases, with 8 bases of the junction left unmatched. The CDR3 DNA is TGCGCCAGCAGCTTGGAAACAGGGGGCGCAGGAGGCTACACCTTC. Its protein is CASSLETGGAGGYTF.

A word on this clonotype: An end of the junction differs from the germline gene, which may be a read error. The V call is TRBV5-1, the J call TRBJ2-1, with D perhaps assigned TRBD1 or TRBD2 (5 bases each). From germline, CDR1 is SGHRS and CDR2 YFSETQ. The CDR3 contains 15 residues. CDR3 in DNA: TGCGCCAGCAGCTTGTTGGGGACCCCCTACAGTGAGCAGTTCTTC. It encodes CASSLLGTPYSEQFF.